Presented here are 24 T cell receptor beta chains from one specimen sequenced in a study of T cell responses to AZD1222 COVID-19 vaccine. Here immunoSEQ multiplex PCR was the method, and the copy in TCRdb shows in-frame clones only, minus some. Of 120,000 to 150,000 clones listed, around nine tenths are singletons. The input for sequencing was peripheral blood, taken 28 days after the second AZD1222 dose. These receptors were obtained from an adult who received the AZD1222 COVID-19 vaccine.

The chain has TRBV5-6 and TRBJ2-1, with 9 bases fitting TRBD1. Germline CDR1 and CDR2: SGHDT and YYEEEE. V lost 1 base, J lost 12 bases, and 11 bases stayed unmatched. The CDR3 is made up of 15 amino acids. The CDR3 is CASSLKGQGPRRQFF. CDR3 bases: TGTGCCAGCAGCTTGAAGGGACAGGGCCCTAGGAGGCAGTTCTTC.

The chain couples TRBV4-1 to TRBJ2-1; TRBD2 matches 8 bases. CDR3 size: 17 residues. The ends lost 3 bases at V and 5 bases at J; junction bases unmatched: 12. The germline gives CDR1 MGHRA, CDR2 YSYEKL. The CDR3 reads CASSHLFTSGTNNEQFF. CDR3 bases: TGCGCCAGCAGCCATCTCTTCACTAGCGGAACGAACAATGAGCAGTTCTTC.

The chain recombines TRBV19 with TRBJ1-2; D is unresolved. Germline V gene data show CDR1 as LNHDA and CDR2 as SQIVND (reference sequence). V was pared by 1 base and J by 0 bases, with 9 bases between. This CDR3 is 15 amino acids long. CDR3 DNA: TGTGCCAGTAGTATAGGGCGACACCCTAACTATGGCTACACCTTC. Encoded protein: CASSIGRHPNYGYTF.

The chain couples TRBV5-4 to TRBJ2-1; 10 bases agree with TRBD2. This CDR3 contains 16 residues. Germline loops: CDR1 SGHNT, CDR2 YYREEE (reference sequence). The ends lost 5 bases at V and 5 bases at J; junction bases unmatched: 10. The CDR3, as DNA: TGTGCCAGCAGTCCCGCCGGGACTAGCGCAAACAATGAGCAGTTCTTC. It specifies CASSPAGTSANNEQFF.

The chain has TRBV27 and TRBJ2-7, with TRBD1 matching over 9 bases. V dropped 0 bases and J dropped 3; count of bases not matched to a gene: 9. Per germline, CDR1 MNHEY and CDR2 SMNVEV (reference sequence). This CDR3 comprises 17 residues. The CDR3 here is CASSLSGTGYSGYEQYF. DNA for the CDR3: TGTGCCAGCAGTTTATCAGGGACAGGGTATAGCGGCTACGAGCAGTACTTC.

The chain is built from TRBV19 and TRBJ1-5; TRBD1 is a possible D gene (5 bases). There are 15 residues in the CDR3. Between the trimmed V and J ends, which lost 6 bases and 0 bases, there was a span of 12 bases. Germline CDR1 LNHDA, CDR2 SQIVND (reference sequence). The CDR3 nucleotides read TGTGCCAGTAGCACGGGGGAATATAGCAATCAGCCCCAGCATTTT. It encodes CASSTGEYSNQPQHF.

The chain couples TRBV27 to TRBJ1-1; D unresolved. The CDR3 sequence is 13 residues long. Germline loops: CDR1 MNHEY, CDR2 SMNVEV (reference sequence). V was pared by 6 bases and J by 5 bases, with 13 bases between. CDR3 residues: CASSRMTGTEAFF. CDR3 in DNA: TGTGCCAGCAGCCGAATGACGGGGACTGAAGCTTTCTTT.

The DNA for the CDR3 is TGTGCCAGCAGCTTAAATTTTCAGGGGGAGCTGTTTTTT. Protein product: CASSLNFQGELFF. V usage is TRBV7-3 and J usage is TRBJ2-2; no definite D call. Germline V gene lookup returns CDR1 SGHTA and CDR2 FQGTGA. Trimming removed 1 base from V and 8 bases from J, with 8 bases in between. The CDR3 is made up of 13 amino acids.

This clone was seen once. The chain couples TRBV28 to TRBJ1-6; D gene unclear. Germline-derived CDR1 and CDR2 are MDHEN and SYDVKM. The CDR3 sequence is 14 residues long. The germline V and J ends were trimmed by 4 bases and 8 bases, with 12 bases remaining between them. The CDR3 DNA reads as TGTGCCAGCAGTTCCCTGGTCGCGGATTCACCCCTCCACTTT. It codes for CASSSLVADSPLHF.

This clone was observed once. The chain links TRBV4-3 to TRBJ2-6; D is ambiguous. The CDR3 is 16 amino acids. CDR1 and CDR2 from the germline V gene are LGHNA and YSLEER. Trimming shortened V by 0 bases and J by 4 bases, and 10 bases separated the two germline ends. CDR3 sequence reads: CASSQDRRLGANVLTF. In DNA form, the CDR3 reads TGCGCCAGCAGCCAAGATCGCAGACTCGGGGCCAACGTCCTGACTTTC.

The CDR3 nucleotides are TGTGCCAGCAGGGGGACAGGGGTCGGCTACACCTTC. The encoded protein is CASRGTGVGYTF. The chain has TRBV7-9 and TRBJ1-2; 10 nucleotides match TRBD1. V was pared by 6 bases and J by 8 bases, with 3 bases of the junction left unmatched. The CDR3 has 12 residues. In germline, CDR1 is SEHNR, CDR2 FQNEAQ (reference sequence).

This chain uses TRBV6-6 with TRBJ1-5; 8 bases align to TRBD1. Germline V gene sequence: CDR1 MNHNY, CDR2 SVGAGI (reference sequence). J gave up 2 bases and V 7 bases, and 4 bases lay outside the gene matches. The CDR3 sequence is 14 residues long. The CDR3 spells CASNPGQGNQPQHF. CDR3 nucleotide sequence: TGTGCCAGCAACCCGGGACAGGGCAATCAGCCCCAGCATTTT.

This clone was observed once. The chain uses TRBV28 and TRBJ1-4; D might be TRBD1 (5 bases). This CDR3 comprises 16 residues. V gave up 4 bases and J gave up 5 bases, with 17 bases separating them. Germline CDR1 is MDHEN and CDR2 is SYDVKM. Here the CDR3 DNA reads TGTGCCAGCAGTTCCCCCCTAGGGAGGGGAAATGAAAAACTGTTTTTT. Translating gives CASSSPLGRGNEKLFF. Filled out from reference TRBV28 and TRBJ1-4, the complete variable domain reads DVKVTQSSRYLVKRTGEKVFLECVQDMDHENMFWYRQDPGLGLRLIYFSYDVKMKEKGDIPEGYSVSREKKERFSLILESASTNQTSMYLCASSSPLGRGNEKLFFGSGTQLSVL.

The rearrangement joins TRBV7-8 to TRBJ2-3; D is unclear. This CDR3 spans 16 amino acids. From germline, CDR1 is SGHVS and CDR2 FQNEAQ. Trimming removed 5 bases from V and 8 bases from J, with 23 bases in between. The DNA for the CDR3 is TGTGCCAGCAGCGTTGGATTTGACCGTCCCCTGGCTACGCAGTATTTT. This gives the protein CASSVGFDRPLATQYF.

This chain joins TRBV4-2 and TRBJ2-1; no clear D gene. V was clipped by 1 base and J by 4 bases, with 14 bases between them. The CDR3 runs 16 residues. Germline values: CDR1 LGHNA, CDR2 YNFKEQ. CDR3 in amino acids: CASSQVAGVSYNEQFF. CDR3 nucleotide sequence: TGTGCCAGCAGCCAAGTCGCCGGAGTTAGTTACAATGAGCAGTTCTTC.

The gene calls are TRBV7-6 and TRBJ1-1; D may be TRBD1 (5 bases). Germline V gives CDR1 SGHVS, CDR2 FNYEAQ. Trimming pared 0 bases from V and 7 bases from J, leaving 18 bases between. The CDR3 sequence is 16 residues long. CDR3 sequence: CASSLAGGAWNGEAFF. In DNA form, the CDR3 reads TGTGCCAGCAGCTTAGCGGGAGGGGCGTGGAATGGTGAAGCTTTCTTT.

J is TRBJ1-1 and V is TRBV18; D remains unclear. The CDR3 consists of 14 residues. Trimming shortened V by 3 bases and J by 5 bases, and 13 bases separated the two germline ends. The V gene's germline CDR1 is KGHSH and CDR2 LQKENI. DNA for the CDR3: TGTGCCAGCTCACCTAGGGTCGAGGGAACTGAAGCTTTCTTT. Translating it yields CASSPRVEGTEAFF. The variable domain in full, completed from reference TRBV18 and TRBJ1-1, reads NAGVMQNPRHLVRRRGQEARLRCSPMKGHSHVYWYRQLPEEGLKFMVYLQKENIIDESGMPKERFSAEFPKEGPSILRIQQVVRGDSAAYFCASSPRVEGTEAFFGQGTRLTVV.

The rearrangement uses TRBV11-1 and TRBJ2-7, with a possible D match to TRBD2 (6 bases). Trimming stripped 3 bases from V and 2 bases from J, with 8 bases between. CDR1 is SGHAT, CDR2 FQDESV, per germline (reference sequence). The CDR3 has 13 residues. CDR3 bases: TGTGCCAGCAGCTTTCTAGCGCCCTACGAGCAGTACTTC. Protein: CASSFLAPYEQYF.

The chain combines TRBV7-8 with TRBJ1-4, with D hard to call. Germline V gene sequence: CDR1 SGHVS, CDR2 FQNEAQ. This CDR3 contains 15 residues. The V end was cut by 0 bases, the J end by 0 bases, with 5 bases between. CDR3 in DNA: TGTGCCAGCAGCTTAGCCGCCGCAACTAATGAAAAACTGTTTTTT. Translated, it gives CASSLAAATNEKLFF.

The V and J genes are TRBV7-8 and TRBJ2-3, with 13 bases matching TRBD2. The V segment lost 4 bases and the J segment 6 bases; nucleotides outside the gene matches: 19. Germline V gene sequence: CDR1 SGHVS, CDR2 FQNEAQ. The CDR3 spans 20 residues. The CDR3 protein is CASSYDPSGTSGKGVDTQYF. CDR3 in DNA: TGTGCCAGCAGCTATGACCCCTCGGGGACTAGCGGGAAGGGGGTGGATACGCAGTATTTT. Full variable domain (missing parts from reference TRBV7-8 and TRBJ2-3): GAGVSQSPRYKVAKRGQDVALRCDPISGHVSLFWYQQALGQGPEFLTYFQNEAQLDKSGLPSDRFFAERPEGSVSTLKIQRTQQEDSAVYLCASSYDPSGTSGKGVDTQYFGPGTRLTVL.

This chain uses TRBV4-1 with TRBJ2-3; D is unresolved. Germline V lookup: CDR1 MGHRA, CDR2 YSYEKL. The CDR3 has 13 amino acids. The V end lost 1 base, the J end lost 4 bases, and 6 bases lay between the germline ends. For the CDR3, the DNA is TGCGCCAGCAGCCAAGCGGGCCCAGATACGCAGTATTTT. It translates to CASSQAGPDTQYF.

This chain connects TRBV19 to TRBJ1-1, with D possibly matching TRBD1 (5 bases). The CDR3 extends over 13 amino acids. V was shortened by 6 bases and J by 0 bases, with 8 bases between the two germline ends. Germline loops: CDR1 LNHDA, CDR2 SQIVND (reference sequence). In DNA, the CDR3 is TGTGCCAGTAGGGACACCCTGAACACTGAAGCTTTCTTT. This gives the protein CASRDTLNTEAFF.

This sequence joins TRBV5-1 and TRBJ2-7; D perhaps matches TRBD2 (6 bases). Trimming pared 1 base from V and 2 bases from J, leaving 16 bases between. Per the germline V gene, CDR1 is SGHRS and CDR2 is YFSETQ. The CDR3 covers 16 residues. The CDR3 loop is CASSLRARERTYEQYF. The DNA for the CDR3 is TGCGCCAGCAGCTTGAGAGCTCGGGAGCGTACCTACGAGCAGTACTTC.

This rearrangement joins TRBV12-3 or TRBV12-4 to TRBJ1-6; TRBD1 might be the D (5 bases). This CDR3 comprises 13 residues. Trimming stripped 4 bases from V and 6 bases from J, with 7 bases between. The CDR3, as DNA: TGTGCCAGCAGTTGGGGGGTTAATTCACCCCTCCACTTT. Protein: CASSWGVNSPLHF.